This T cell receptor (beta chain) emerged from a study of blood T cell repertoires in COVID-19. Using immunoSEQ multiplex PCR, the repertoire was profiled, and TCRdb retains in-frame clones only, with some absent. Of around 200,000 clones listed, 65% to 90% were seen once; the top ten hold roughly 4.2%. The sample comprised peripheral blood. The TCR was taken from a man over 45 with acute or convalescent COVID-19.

CDR3 bases: TGTGCCAGCAGTTTTCTAGCCCTAGGGACCCAGTACTTC. It yields the protein CASSFLALGTQYF. V and J are TRBV12-3 or TRBV12-4 and TRBJ2-5; possibly TRBD2 for D (5 bases). The CDR3 consists of 13 residues. V lost 3 bases and J 7 bases, leaving 12 bases between the germline ends.